This T cell receptor beta chain was identified in a study of T cells after yellow fever vaccination. The overall study: Low-cell-number fractions underwent preparation using SMART-Seq v4 Ultra Low Input. Overall study results and limits: Though weaker, the secondary response peaked faster, on day 5 versus 15. The study re-detected most primary-vaccination clones after the booster (approximately 96% CD4, approximately 87% CD8).

The J segment lost 4 bases and the V segment lost 1 base, leaving 4 bases of the junction unmatched. This CDR3 region has 15 residues. CDR1 and CDR2 (germline): LGHNA, YSLEER. Conversion of TCR transcripts into cDNA relied on 5'RACE template switching, which added a universal primer site and UMIs. One entry per CDR3 protein results from TCRdb running MiXCR on the 5' RACE reads. The repertoire holds 450,000 to 650,000 distinct CDR3 sequences, with about a fifth as singletons. Regarding this clonotype: Its antigen is undetermined.

This sequence originates from a man aged 18 to 30 who received the YFV17D yellow fever vaccine. The sample was PBMCs, taken less than 25 days after the first yellow fever vaccination. The V and J genes are TRBV4-3 and TRBJ2-3; TRBD2 aligns across 8 bases. Written as DNA, the CDR3 is TGCGCCAGCAGCCAAGGCGGGGGGAGGTCAGATACGCAGTATTTT. Amino acid sequence: CASSQGGGRSDTQYF.